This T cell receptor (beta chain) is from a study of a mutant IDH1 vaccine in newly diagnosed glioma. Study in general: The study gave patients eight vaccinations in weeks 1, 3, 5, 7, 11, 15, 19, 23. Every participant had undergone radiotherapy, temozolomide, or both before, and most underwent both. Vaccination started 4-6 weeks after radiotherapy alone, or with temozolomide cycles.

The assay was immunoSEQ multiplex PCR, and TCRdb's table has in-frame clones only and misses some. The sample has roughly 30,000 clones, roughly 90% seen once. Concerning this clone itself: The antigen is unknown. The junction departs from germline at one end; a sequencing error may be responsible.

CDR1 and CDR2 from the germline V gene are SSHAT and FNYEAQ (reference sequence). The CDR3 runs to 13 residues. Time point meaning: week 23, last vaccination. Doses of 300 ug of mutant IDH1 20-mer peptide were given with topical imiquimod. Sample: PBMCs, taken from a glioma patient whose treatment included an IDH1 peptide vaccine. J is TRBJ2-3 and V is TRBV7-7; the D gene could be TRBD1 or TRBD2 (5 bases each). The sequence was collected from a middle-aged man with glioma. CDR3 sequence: CASSRDRTDTQYF. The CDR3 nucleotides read TGTGCTAGCAGCCGGGACCGCACAGATACGCAGTATTTT. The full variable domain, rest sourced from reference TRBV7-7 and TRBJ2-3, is GAGVSQSPRYKVTKRGQDVTLRCDPISSHATLYWYQQALGQGPEFLTYFNYEAQPDKSGLPSDRFSAERPEGSISTLTIQRTEQRDSAMYRCASSRDRTDTQYFGPGTRLTVL.